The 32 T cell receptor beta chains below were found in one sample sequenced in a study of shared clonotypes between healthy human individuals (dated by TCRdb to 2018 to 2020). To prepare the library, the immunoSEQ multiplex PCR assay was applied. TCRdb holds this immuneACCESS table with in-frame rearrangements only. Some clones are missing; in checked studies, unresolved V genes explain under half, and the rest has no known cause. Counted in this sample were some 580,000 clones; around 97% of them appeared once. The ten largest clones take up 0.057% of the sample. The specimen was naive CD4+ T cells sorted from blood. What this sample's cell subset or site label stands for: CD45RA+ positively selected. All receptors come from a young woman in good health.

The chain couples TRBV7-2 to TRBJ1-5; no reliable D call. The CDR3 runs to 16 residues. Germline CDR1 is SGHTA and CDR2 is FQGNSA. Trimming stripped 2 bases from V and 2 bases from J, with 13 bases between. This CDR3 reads CASSLSWNNGNQPQHF. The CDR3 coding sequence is TGTGCCAGCAGCTTAAGTTGGAATAATGGCAATCAGCCCCAGCATTTT.

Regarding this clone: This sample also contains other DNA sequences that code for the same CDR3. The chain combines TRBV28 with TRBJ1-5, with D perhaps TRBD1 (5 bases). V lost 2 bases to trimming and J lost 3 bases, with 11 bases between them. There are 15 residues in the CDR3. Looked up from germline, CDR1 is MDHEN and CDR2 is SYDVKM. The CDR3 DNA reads TGTGCCAGCAGTTTACCTCAGGGAAACAATCAGCCCCAGCATTTT. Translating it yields CASSLPQGNNQPQHF.

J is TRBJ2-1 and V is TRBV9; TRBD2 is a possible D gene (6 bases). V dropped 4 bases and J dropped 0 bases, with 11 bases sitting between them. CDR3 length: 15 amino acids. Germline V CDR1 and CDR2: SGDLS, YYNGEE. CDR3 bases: TGTGCCAGCAGCATTAGCGGAAGCTCCTACAATGAGCAGTTCTTC. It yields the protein CASSISGSSYNEQFF.

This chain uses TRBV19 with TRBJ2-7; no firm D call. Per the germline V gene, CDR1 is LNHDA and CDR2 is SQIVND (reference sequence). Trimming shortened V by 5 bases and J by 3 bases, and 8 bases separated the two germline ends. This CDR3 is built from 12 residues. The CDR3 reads CASSDWFYEQYF. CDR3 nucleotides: TGTGCCAGTAGTGACTGGTTCTACGAGCAGTACTTC. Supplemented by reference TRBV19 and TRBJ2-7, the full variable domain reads DGGITQSPKYLFRKEGQNVTLSCEQNLNHDAMYWYRQDPGQGLRLIYYSQIVNDFQKGDIAEGYSVSREKKESFPLTVTSAQKNPTAFYLCASSDWFYEQYFGPGTRLTVT.

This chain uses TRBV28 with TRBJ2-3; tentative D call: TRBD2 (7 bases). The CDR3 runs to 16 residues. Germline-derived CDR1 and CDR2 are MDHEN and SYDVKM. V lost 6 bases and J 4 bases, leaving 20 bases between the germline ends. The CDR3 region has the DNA TGTGCCAGCAGCGTAATCTCGGGGGGCTGGGCAGATACGCAGTATTTT. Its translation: CASSVISGGWADTQYF. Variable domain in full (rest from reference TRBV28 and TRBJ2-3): DVKVTQSSRYLVKRTGEKVFLECVQDMDHENMFWYRQDPGLGLRLIYFSYDVKMKEKGDIPEGYSVSREKKERFSLILESASTNQTSMYLCASSVISGGWADTQYFGPGTRLTVL.

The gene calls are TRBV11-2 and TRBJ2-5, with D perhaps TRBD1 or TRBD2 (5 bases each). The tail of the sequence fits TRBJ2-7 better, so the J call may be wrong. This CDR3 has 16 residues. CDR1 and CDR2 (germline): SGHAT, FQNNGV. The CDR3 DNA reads TGTGCCAGCAGTCTTTTCCCTCCGGGGCCTAGCTACGAGCAGTACTTC. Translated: CASSLFPPGPSYEQYF.

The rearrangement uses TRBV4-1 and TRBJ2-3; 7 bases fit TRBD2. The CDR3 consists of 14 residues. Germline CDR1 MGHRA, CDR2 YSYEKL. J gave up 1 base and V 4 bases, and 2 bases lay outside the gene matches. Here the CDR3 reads CASSLAGGTDTQYF. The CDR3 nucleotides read TGCGCCAGCAGCCTGGCGGGGGGCACAGATACGCAGTATTTT.

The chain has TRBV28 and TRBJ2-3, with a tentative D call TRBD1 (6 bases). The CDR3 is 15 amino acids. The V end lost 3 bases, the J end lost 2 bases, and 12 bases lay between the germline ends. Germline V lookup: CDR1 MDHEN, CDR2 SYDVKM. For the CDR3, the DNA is TGTGCCAGCAGTTTTCGGACAGTGCTCACAGATACGCAGTATTTT. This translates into CASSFRTVLTDTQYF.

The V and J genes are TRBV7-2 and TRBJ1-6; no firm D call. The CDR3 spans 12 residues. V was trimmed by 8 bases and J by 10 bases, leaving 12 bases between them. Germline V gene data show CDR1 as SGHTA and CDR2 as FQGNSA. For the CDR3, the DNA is TGTGCCAGCCCGACAAAGACGTCACCCCTCCACTTT. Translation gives CASPTKTSPLHF.

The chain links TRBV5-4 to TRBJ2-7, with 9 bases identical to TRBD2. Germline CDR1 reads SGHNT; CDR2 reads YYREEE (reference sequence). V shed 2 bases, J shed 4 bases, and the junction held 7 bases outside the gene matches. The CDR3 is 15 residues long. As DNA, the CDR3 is TGTGCCAGCAGCTTTAATAGCGGGAGACATTACGAGCAGTACTTC. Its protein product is CASSFNSGRHYEQYF.

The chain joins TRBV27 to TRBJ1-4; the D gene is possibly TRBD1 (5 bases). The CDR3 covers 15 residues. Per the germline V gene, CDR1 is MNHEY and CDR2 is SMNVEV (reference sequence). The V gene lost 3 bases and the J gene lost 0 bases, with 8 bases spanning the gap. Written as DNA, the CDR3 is TGTGCCAGCAGTTTTCGACAGTCAACTAATGAAAAACTGTTTTTT. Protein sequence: CASSFRQSTNEKLFF.

CDR3 sequence reads: CASSDGRGRSGANVLTF. DNA of the CDR3: TGTGCCAGCAGTGATGGCAGGGGGCGCTCTGGGGCCAACGTCCTGACTTTC. The chain couples TRBV6-4 to TRBJ2-6; 8 positions agree with TRBD1. CDR3 size: 17 residues. The junction had 4 bases not matched to a gene; V was cut back by 3 bases and J by 0 bases. CDR1 and CDR2 from the germline V gene are MRHNA and SNTAGT.

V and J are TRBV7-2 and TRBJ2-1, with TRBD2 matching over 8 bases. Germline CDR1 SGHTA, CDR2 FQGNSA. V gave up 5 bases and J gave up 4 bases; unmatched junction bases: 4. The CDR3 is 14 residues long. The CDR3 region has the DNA TGTGCCAGCAGCCGGGGGACTAGTTACAATGAGCAGTTCTTC. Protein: CASSRGTSYNEQFF. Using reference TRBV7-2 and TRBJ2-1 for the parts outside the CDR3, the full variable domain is GAGVSQSPSNKVTEKGKDVELRCDPISGHTALYWYRQSLGQGLEFLIYFQGNSAPDKSGLPSDRFSAERTGGSVSTLTIQRTQQEDSAVYLCASSRGTSYNEQFFGPGTRLTVL.

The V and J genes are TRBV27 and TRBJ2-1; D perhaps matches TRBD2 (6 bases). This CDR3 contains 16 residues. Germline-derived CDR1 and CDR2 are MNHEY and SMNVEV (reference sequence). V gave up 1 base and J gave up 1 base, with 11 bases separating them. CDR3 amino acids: CASSLFGGVSYNEQFF. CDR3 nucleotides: TGTGCCAGCAGTTTATTCGGCGGGGTGTCCTACAATGAGCAGTTCTTC.

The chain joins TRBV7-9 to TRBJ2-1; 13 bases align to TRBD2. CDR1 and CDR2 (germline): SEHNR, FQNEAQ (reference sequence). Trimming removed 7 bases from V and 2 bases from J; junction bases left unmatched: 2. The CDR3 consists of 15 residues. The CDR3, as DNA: TGTGCCAGCATCGGGACTAGCGGGACCTACAATGAGCAGTTCTTC. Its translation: CASIGTSGTYNEQFF.

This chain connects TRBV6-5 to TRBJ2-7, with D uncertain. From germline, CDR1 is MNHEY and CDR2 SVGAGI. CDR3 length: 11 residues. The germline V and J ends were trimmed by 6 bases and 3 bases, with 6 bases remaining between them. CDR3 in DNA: TGTGCCAGCAGGAACAACTACGAGCAGTACTTC. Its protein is CASRNNYEQYF.

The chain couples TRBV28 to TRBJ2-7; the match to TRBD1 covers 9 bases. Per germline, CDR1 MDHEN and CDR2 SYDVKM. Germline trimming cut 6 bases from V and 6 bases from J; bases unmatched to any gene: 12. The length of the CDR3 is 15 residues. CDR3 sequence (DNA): TGTGCCAGCAGGGTCCGGGACAGGGTCCTGTCCGAGCAGTACTTC. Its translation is CASRVRDRVLSEQYF.

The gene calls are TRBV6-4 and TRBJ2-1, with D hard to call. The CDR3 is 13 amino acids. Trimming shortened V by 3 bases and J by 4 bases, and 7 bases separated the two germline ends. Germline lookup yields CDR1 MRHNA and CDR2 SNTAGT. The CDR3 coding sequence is TGTGCCAGCAGTGAAGAGGAGTACAATGAGCAGTTCTTC. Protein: CASSEEEYNEQFF.

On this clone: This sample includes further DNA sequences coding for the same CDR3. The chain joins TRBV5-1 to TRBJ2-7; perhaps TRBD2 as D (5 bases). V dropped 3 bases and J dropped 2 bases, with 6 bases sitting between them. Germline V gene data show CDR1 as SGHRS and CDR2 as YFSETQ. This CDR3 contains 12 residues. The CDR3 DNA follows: TGCGCCAGCAGCTCGGGGACCTACGAGCAGTACTTC. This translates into CASSSGTYEQYF.

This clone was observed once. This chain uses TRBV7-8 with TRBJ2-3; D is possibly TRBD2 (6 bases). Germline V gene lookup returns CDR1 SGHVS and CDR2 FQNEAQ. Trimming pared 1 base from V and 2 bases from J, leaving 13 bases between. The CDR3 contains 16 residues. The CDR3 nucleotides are TGTGCCAGCAGCTTAGGGCGGGGAAGAGTCACAGATACGCAGTATTTT. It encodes CASSLGRGRVTDTQYF.

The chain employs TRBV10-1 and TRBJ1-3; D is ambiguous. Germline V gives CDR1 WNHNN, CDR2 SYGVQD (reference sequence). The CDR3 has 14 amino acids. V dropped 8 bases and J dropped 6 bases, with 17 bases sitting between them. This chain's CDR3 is CASPPACGQNTIYF. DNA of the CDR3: TGCGCCAGCCCCCCCGCTTGTGGTCAAAACACCATATATTTT.

In DNA, the CDR3 is TGTGCCAGCAGGATGTCTGCGGGGGCTGCCTATGGCTACACCTTC. Translating gives CASRMSAGAAYGYTF. V gene TRBV28 combines with J gene TRBJ1-2; D perhaps matches TRBD1 (6 bases). The CDR3 spans 15 residues. The germline gives CDR1 MDHEN, CDR2 SYDVKM. V gave up 6 bases and J gave up 4 bases, with 18 bases separating them.

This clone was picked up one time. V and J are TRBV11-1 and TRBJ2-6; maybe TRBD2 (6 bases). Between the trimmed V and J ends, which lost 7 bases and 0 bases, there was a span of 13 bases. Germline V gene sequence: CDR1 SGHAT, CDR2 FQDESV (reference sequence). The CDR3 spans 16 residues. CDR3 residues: CASKLTEGSGANVLTF. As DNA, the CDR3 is TGTGCCAGCAAATTGACGGAGGGCTCTGGGGCCAACGTCCTGACTTTC.

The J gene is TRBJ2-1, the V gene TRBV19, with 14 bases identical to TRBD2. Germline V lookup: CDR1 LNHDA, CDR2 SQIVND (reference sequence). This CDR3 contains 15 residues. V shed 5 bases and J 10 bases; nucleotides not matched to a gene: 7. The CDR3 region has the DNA TGTGCCAGTAGTGCGGGACTAGCGGGAGAAAGGGAGCAGTTCTTC. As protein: CASSAGLAGEREQFF.

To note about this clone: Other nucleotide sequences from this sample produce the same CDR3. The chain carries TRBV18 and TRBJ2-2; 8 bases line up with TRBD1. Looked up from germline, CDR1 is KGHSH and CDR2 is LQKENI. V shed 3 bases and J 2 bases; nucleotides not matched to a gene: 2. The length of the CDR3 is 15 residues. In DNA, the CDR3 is TGTGCCAGCTCACCTGGGACAGGAAACACCGGGGAGCTGTTTTTT. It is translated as CASSPGTGNTGELFF.

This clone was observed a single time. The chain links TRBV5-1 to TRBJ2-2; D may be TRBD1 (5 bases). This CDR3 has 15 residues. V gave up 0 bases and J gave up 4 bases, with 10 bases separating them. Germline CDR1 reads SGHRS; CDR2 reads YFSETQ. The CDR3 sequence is CASSLAKTVTGELFF. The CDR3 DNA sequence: TGCGCCAGCAGCTTGGCCAAGACAGTCACCGGGGAGCTGTTTTTT. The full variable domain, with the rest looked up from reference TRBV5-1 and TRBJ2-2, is KAGVTQTPRYLIKTRGQQVTLSCSPISGHRSVSWYQQTPGQGLQFLFEYFSETQRNKGNFPGRFSGRQFSNSRSEMNVSTLELGDSALYLCASSLAKTVTGELFFGEGSRLTVL.

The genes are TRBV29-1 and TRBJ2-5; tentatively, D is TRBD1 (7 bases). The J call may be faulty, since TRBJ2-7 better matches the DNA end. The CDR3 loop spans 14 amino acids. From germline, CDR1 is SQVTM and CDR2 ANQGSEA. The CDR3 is CSVGGRGDNYEQYF. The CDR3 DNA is TGCAGCGTTGGTGGCAGGGGGGACAACTACGAGCAGTACTTC.

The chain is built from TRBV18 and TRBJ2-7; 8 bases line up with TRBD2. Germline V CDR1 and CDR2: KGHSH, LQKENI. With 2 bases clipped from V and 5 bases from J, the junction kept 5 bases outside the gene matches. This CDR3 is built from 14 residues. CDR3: CASSPDGRGHEQYF. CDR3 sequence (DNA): TGTGCCAGCTCACCAGACGGGAGGGGCCACGAGCAGTACTTC.

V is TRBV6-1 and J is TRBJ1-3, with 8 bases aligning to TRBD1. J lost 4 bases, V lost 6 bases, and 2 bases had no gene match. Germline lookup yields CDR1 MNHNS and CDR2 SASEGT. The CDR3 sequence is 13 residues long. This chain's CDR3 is CASRRQGGNTIYF. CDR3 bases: TGTGCCAGCAGGAGACAGGGGGGAAACACCATATATTTT.

The DNA for the CDR3 is TGTGCCAGCAGGAGGGAGGCAAATCAGCCCCAGCATTTT. Translated: CASRREANQPQHF. The chain employs TRBV6-1 and TRBJ1-5; D remains unclear. The CDR3 has 13 amino acids. Germline assignment: CDR1 MNHNS and CDR2 SASEGT. Trimming took off 6 bases at V and 4 bases at J, with 10 bases between the two ends.

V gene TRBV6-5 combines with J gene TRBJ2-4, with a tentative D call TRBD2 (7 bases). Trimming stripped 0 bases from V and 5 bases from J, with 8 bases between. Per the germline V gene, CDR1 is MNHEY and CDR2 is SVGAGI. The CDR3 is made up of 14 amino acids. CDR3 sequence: CASSYSGGQNIQYF. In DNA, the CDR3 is TGTGCCAGCAGTTACTCGGGGGGGCAAAACATTCAGTACTTC.

The CDR3 nucleotides read TGTGCCAGCAGTTTCCAAGGGGACCCTGGGGCCAACGTCCTGACTTTC. This codes for CASSFQGDPGANVLTF. The chain combines TRBV27 with TRBJ2-6; D is tentatively TRBD1 or TRBD2 (5 bases each). Deletions cut 3 bases from V and 2 bases from J, with 11 bases between. The V gene's germline CDR1 is MNHEY and CDR2 SMNVEV (reference sequence). This CDR3 has 16 residues.